The source of this T cell receptor (beta chain) is a study of shared clonotypes between healthy human individuals (dated by TCRdb to 2019 to 2021). About the study as a whole: The cohort included three men and two women between 18 and 49 years of age. For each donor, CD4 naive and CD4 memory were each run on three plates, CD8 naive on two plates, and CD8 memory on one plate. Blood TCR repertoires of five healthy adults were deeply sequenced to estimate repertoire size and the extent of clonotype sharing between individuals. Different laboratories and diverse techniques were used to prepare libraries and sequence TCR repertoires, to increase sequencing depth and limit assay-specific biases. Per donor, leukapheresis produced somewhere between about 0.85 and 8.9 billion PBMCs. General findings and caveats noted by the study authors: Pairwise subsampling indicated that sequencing depth was expected to affect the degree of clonotype sharing among donors. The genetic and exposure-history diversity represented was limited by the small number of donors. Even with the large sequencing depth, rarefaction of the sorted-subset datasets indicated that sequencing was incomplete. Only blood was sampled, and tissue TCR repertoires likely differ from those in blood. Sharing across several donors was observed for about 5% of naive CD4, about 3.2% of naive CD8, over 2% of memory CD4, and around 0.44% of memory CD8 clonotypes. Compared with non-shared clonotypes, clonotypes shared by all four sorted-subset donors had higher generation probabilities. Estimated clonotype richness was generally larger for naive than for memory subsets.

Concerning this clone itself: What this receptor recognizes is not known. Per-base qualities were not stored, and no clone one base away is much larger.

The donors were healthy, HIV-negative adults who had no recently reported acute infections or vaccinations. Only Caucasian adults living in Nashville, Tennessee, USA were represented among the donors. CD8 memory samples consisted of magnetically selected CD45RO+ cells combined with CCR7-negative CD45RA+ effector memory (TemRA) cells. After blood collection by leukapheresis, PBMCs were isolated using Ficoll-Histopaque density gradient centrifugation and then cryopreserved in the vapor phase of liquid nitrogen. Analytical flow cytometry was used to check the purity and quantity of each magnetically sorted T cell population. From each sorted fraction, genomic DNA was isolated and quantified by UV absorbance on a Nanodrop 2000c. Looking up the germline V gene yields CDR1 LGHNA and CDR2 YSLEER. Inclusive of the bounding cysteine and phenylalanine, the CDR3 is 16 residues long. The read is trimmed to its CDR3 DNA, 48 bases read in frame from base 1. The V and J ends are trimmed by 0 bases and 4 bases, leaving 13 bases between them.

Using the deep immunoSEQ assay, TCR CDR3 regions were amplified from genomic DNA by multiplex PCR. For each cell subset, the extracted genomic DNA was distributed evenly across all wells of several immunoSEQ 96-well plates, and each plate served as one replicate. For sorted subsets, about 0.2 ug genomic DNA, equal to tens of thousands of T cell genomes, was loaded into each replicate PCR. Purified libraries were measured with a Qubit 3.0 fluorometer, size-checked on a Bioanalyzer 2100, and measured again with the KAPA Library Quantification kit. Every immunoSEQ 96-well plate was sequenced on a dedicated single-read 150-cycle Illumina NextSeq 550 flow cell. The original pipeline was this. The immunoSEQ output contained only junctional sequences without quality scores, so filtering could not match that applied to full-length reads. To assign V/J genes and CDR3, sequences were annotated against IMGT germline references using PyIR, a Python wrapper for IgBLAST v1.9. Reads were removed for weak V/J assignments (E-value above 1e-6), missing CDR3, stop codons, out-of-frame junctions, or ambiguous translated residues. V3J clonotypes were defined as sequences sharing an identical inferred V gene, J gene, and CDR3 amino acid sequence. The percentage overlap between two repertoires was calculated by dividing the number of shared unique clonotypes by the size of the smaller repertoire. Repertoire richness was assessed with RTK rarefaction, the Chao1 estimator, and Recon v2.1 estimates of unobserved clonotypes. OLGA was used to compute generation probabilities for all TCRbeta clonotypes that the gDNA method yielded from a handful of donors. The table comes from immuneACCESS by way of TCRdb, which keeps in-frame sequences with V and J called. Part of the clones is missing from these tables; in studies checked, under half for an unresolved V gene and the rest for unknown reasons. The V and J calls and the clone size are those of that table, but D and trimming were determined from the DNA. The table for this sample lists roughly 300,000 clones; around 86% of them were counted only once. In total, the top ten clones hold around 15% of the sample.

The sequenced sample consisted of memory CD8+ T cells sorted from blood. The sample's cell subset or site label is to be understood as: CD45RO+ cells pooled with CCR7-negative TemRA cells. This TCR derives from a man between 18 and 29 years old in good health. Recombination connected TRBV4-3 to TRBJ1-3; D gene: possibly TRBD1, on 6 matching bases. The CDR3 is CASSQEAGAGGNTIYF. The sequenced DNA is TGCGCCAGCAGCCAAGAAGCGGGGGCTGGAGGAAACACCATATATTTT.